The 15 T cell receptor beta chains below all came from one sample that was sequenced in a study of CD8+CD57+ T cells in acquired aplastic anemia. Using genomic DNA as the template, TCR beta VDJ and CDR3 profiling was carried out. Via MiXCR, TCRdb re-called the reads, giving one row per CDR3 protein. This sample has around 200,000 distinct CDR3 sequences; approximately 48% occur once, and the top ten carry about 2%. By flow cytometry, patients selected for sequencing had shown an expansion of CD8+CD57+ cells. The sample taken for sequencing was sorted CD4+, CD8+, or CD8+CD57+ T cells (not recorded which) from PBMCs. The receptors shown here come from a human donor with aplastic anemia.

The chain links TRBV27 to TRBJ2-3, with TRBD1 identical over 9 bases. The junction had 7 bases not matched to a gene; V was cut back by 5 bases and J by 4 bases. This CDR3 is built from 15 residues. The germline V gene encodes CDR1 MNHEY and CDR2 SMNVEV (reference sequence). CDR3 sequence (DNA): TGTGCCAGCAGTCGACCGGGACAGGGACCAGATACGCAGTATTTT. Its translation: CASSRPGQGPDTQYF.

This clonotype was counted between two and nine times. Given the absence of the conserved phenylalanine or tryptophan at the CDR3 end, a read error is likely. V and J are TRBV29-1 and TRBJ2-3; D unresolved. The CDR3 is 12 residues long. Germline CDR1 and CDR2: SQVTM and ANQGSEA. V was shortened by 6 bases and J by 0 bases, with 7 bases between the two germline ends. The CDR3 reads CSVEPSTDTQYL. The CDR3 DNA reads as TGCAGCGTCGAACCTAGCACAGATACGCAGTATCTT.

The chain is built from TRBV7-3 and TRBJ2-5; D call uncertain. The DNA end is more similar to TRBJ2-7, so the J call may be wrong. CDR3 size: 13 residues. Germline V gives CDR1 SGHTA, CDR2 FQGTGA. The CDR3 is CASRIKGTYEQYF. DNA of the CDR3: TGTGCCAGCAGAATTAAGGGAACCTACGAGCAGTACTTC.

The CDR3 nucleotides read TGTGCCAGCAATGGACTAGCGGGAGGAAACAATGAGCAGTTCTTC. Translated, it gives CASNGLAGGNNEQFF. The chain recombines TRBV2 with TRBJ2-1, with 14 bases lining up with TRBD2. Germline loops: CDR1 SNHLY, CDR2 FYNNEI. The CDR3 has 15 amino acids. Trimming took 7 bases from V and 5 from J; bases not matched to a gene: 4.

As to this clonotype: A read error may be the cause here, since a much bigger clone is one base away. The chain carries TRBV12-3 or TRBV12-4 and TRBJ1-1, with D perhaps matching TRBD1 (6 bases). There are 13 residues in the CDR3. CDR3 protein: CAGSSNLLGQTFF. The CDR3 region has the DNA TGTGCCGGCAGTTCCAACCTTTTAGGACAGACTTTCTTT.

The genes are TRBV7-3 and TRBJ2-1; 14 nucleotides line up with TRBD2. Germline values: CDR1 SGHTA, CDR2 FQGTGA. J gave up 8 bases and V 4 bases, and 7 bases lay outside the gene matches. This CDR3 comprises 16 residues. CDR3 in DNA: TGTGCCAGCAGCTCAAGACTAGCGGGAGGGAATCATGAGCAGTTCTTC. Translation gives CASSSRLAGGNHEQFF. Full variable domain (remainder filled in from reference TRBV7-3 and TRBJ2-1): GAGVSQTPSNKVTEKGKYVELRCDPISGHTALYWYRQSLGQGPEFLIYFQGTGAADDSGLPNDRFFAVRPEGSVSTLKIQRTERGDSAVYLCASSSRLAGGNHEQFFGPGTRLTVL.

This clonotype appeared many times. For the CDR3, the DNA is TGCAGTGCTAGAGCCCGCGGGGTGGGGGATACGCAGTATTTT. It codes for CSARARGVGDTQYF. The chain employs TRBV20-1 and TRBJ2-3, with D possibly matching TRBD2 (6 bases). Trimming removed 1 base from V and 6 bases from J, with 14 bases in between. This CDR3 has 14 amino acids. Germline assignment: CDR1 DFQATT and CDR2 SNEGSKA (reference sequence).

The chain links TRBV15 to TRBJ2-3; 10 bases line up with TRBD1. The CDR3 runs 17 residues. Per germline, CDR1 LNHNV and CDR2 YYDKDF (reference sequence). V lost 0 bases, J lost 5 bases, and 8 bases stayed unmatched. The DNA for the CDR3 is TGTGCCACCAGCAGAGAGGTTGACAGGGGGCGTCAAGATACGCAGTATTTT. This translates into CATSREVDRGRQDTQYF. The full variable domain, rest sourced from reference TRBV15 and TRBJ2-3, is DAMVIQNPRYQVTQFGKPVTLSCSQTLNHNVMYWYQQKSSQAPKLLFHYYDKDFNNEADTPDNFQSRRPNTSFCFLDIRSPGLGDTAMYLCATSREVDRGRQDTQYFGPGTRLTVL.

This clonotype was counted between two and nine times. A read error may be the cause here, since a much bigger clone is one base away. The chain uses TRBV20-1 and TRBJ1-1; perhaps TRBD1 as D (5 bases). CDR1 is DFQATT, CDR2 SNEGSKA, per germline (reference sequence). The CDR3 totals 15 residues. Trimming left V 6 bases short and J 1 base short, with 18 bases between. Here the CDR3 DNA reads TGCAGTGCCCTTCGGGACTCCCCAAGGAACACTGAAGCTTTCTTT. Amino acids: CSALRDSPRNTEAFF.

The chain joins TRBV10-3 to TRBJ1-6; D remains unclear. The CDR3 covers 15 residues. The germline V gene encodes CDR1 ENHRY and CDR2 SYGVKD. V was shortened by 0 bases and J by 10 bases, with 13 bases between the two germline ends. The CDR3 region is CAISESQVSGSPLHF. The CDR3 DNA follows: TGTGCCATCAGTGAGTCTCAAGTCTCGGGGTCACCCCTCCACTTT.

V usage is TRBV7-3 and J usage is TRBJ2-5; weak D call: TRBD2 (6 bases). The CDR3 consists of 13 residues. V lost 6 bases and J 5 bases, leaving 13 bases between the germline ends. Germline loops: CDR1 SGHTA, CDR2 FQGTGA. CDR3: CASSNGAGETQYF. The CDR3 DNA reads as TGTGCCAGCAGTAACGGGGCGGGGGAGACCCAGTACTTC.

This clonotype has a handful of counts. A much larger clonotype is one base distant, so this may be a read error. The CDR3 region has the DNA TGTGCCAGTAGTGCGGCCAGGGGGGACACCGGGGAGCTGTTTTTT. Its translation is CASSAARGDTGELFF. This chain joins TRBV19 and TRBJ2-2; TRBD1 might be the D (7 bases). V shed 5 bases and J shed 3 bases, with 13 bases lying between them. Germline assignment: CDR1 LNHDA and CDR2 SQIVND (reference sequence). There are 15 residues in the CDR3.

This clonotype was observed at least ten times. The V gene is TRBV20-1, the J gene TRBJ1-1; 11 bases line up with TRBD1. Trimming cost V 6 bases and J 2 bases; bases outside gene matches: 8. This CDR3 comprises 15 residues. Germline CDR1 reads DFQATT; CDR2 reads SNEGSKA (reference sequence). CDR3 sequence reads: CSAQGQGAPNTEAFF. In DNA, the CDR3 is TGCAGTGCCCAAGGACAGGGGGCGCCTAACACTGAAGCTTTCTTT.

The chain employs TRBV27 and TRBJ1-1; no firm D call. The CDR3 extends over 17 amino acids. V lost 6 bases to trimming and J lost 3 bases, with 23 bases between them. Germline V gives CDR1 MNHEY, CDR2 SMNVEV (reference sequence). Here the CDR3 DNA reads TGTGCCAGCAGCTCCAGGCGCCCCGGACGGTTAGACACTGAAGCTTTCTTT. As protein: CASSSRRPGRLDTEAFF.

The rearrangement joins TRBV10-2 to TRBJ2-7; no clear D. CDR1 and CDR2 (germline): WSHSY, SAAADI. V shed 6 bases and J shed 3 bases, with 12 bases lying between them. The CDR3 spans 13 residues. The CDR3 nucleotides read TGCGCCAGCAGCTTGCAAAGTTTCTACGAGCAGTACTTC. It specifies CASSLQSFYEQYF.